Listed below are T cell receptor beta chains from one sample, sequenced in a study of response to subunit inactivated influenza vaccine. TCRdb ran MiXCR on the RT-PCR reads and lists one entry per CDR3 protein. The sample consists of some 850,000 distinct CDR3 sequences, about 18% of them appearing once. Specimen: PBMCs from blood, collected less than 6 days after vaccination. These TCRs come from a man over 45 who received an inactivated influenza vaccine. Both conserved end residues are part of each CDR3.

v_call cdr3_length cdr3_aa
TRBV11-2 16 CASSLDQGGAYNEQFF
TRBV11-2 15 CASSWRGAPGNTIYF
TRBV10-3 12 CAASTSSSEQYF
TRBV12-3/TRBV12-4 14 CASSFTGNYEKLFF
TRBV6-2/TRBV6-3 12 CASRPSSYEQYF
TRBV5-1 16 CASSLATGTNTGELFF
TRBV4-2 15 CASSRQLAPQETQYF
TRBV7-9 13 CASSSTSVSEQFF
TRBV10-2 15 CASSVGAGRGQPQHF
TRBV25-1 19 CASSPHGTSASSGANVLTF
TRBV11-2 14 CASSYDHANSPLHF
TRBV20-1 12 CSASRGAPTQYF
TRBV20-1 15 CSARGEPRGFGEQFF
TRBV2 11 CASRETGTQYF
TRBV5-5 11 CAIGRGNEQFF
TRBV5-1 14 CASSLGDRGNTIYF
TRBV6-5 15 CASSYDSGLNTEAFF
TRBV5-1 14 CASSTGPEHRELFF
TRBV27 15 CASSLKGDLGTEAFF
TRBV7-9 14 CASSPSISNQPQHF
TRBV20-1 14 CSAVGQLSNQPQHF
TRBV6-5 15 CASSYSMPGTSPLHF
TRBV7-2 15 CASSLGAFEPDTQYF
TRBV5-5 16 CASSSVPRGVNTEAFF
TRBV7-3 14 CASSPGGGSGELFF
TRBV5-5 15 CASSPLEGPTYEQYF
TRBV7-3 16 CASSPSMGGGQETQYF
TRBV30 13 CAWSRGRAYEQYF
TRBV4-1 14 CASSQAGGIDEQFF
TRBV5-6 15 CASTGGTPNPYEQYF
TRBV6-1 12 CASSESFNEQFF
TRBV2 16 CASRRDRGSNTGELFF
TRBV6-2/TRBV6-3 18 CASSYQRTGLARVEEQFF
TRBV29-1 15 CSVEGVRGREGEQFF
TRBV2 17 CASSEATGESGANVLTF
TRBV12-5 11 CASGFGETQYF
TRBV5-5 15 CASGPGPGRAGELFF
TRBV4-1 14 CASSQWISGEFQYF
TRBV5-5 15 CASSPEGTSYNEQFF
TRBV7-2 14 CASSLEGRLYGYTF
TRBV28 12 CASSLFGNEQFF
TRBV20-1 13 CSAWGQAVAEAFF
TRBV7-2 14 CASSIQGATDTQYF
TRBV12-3/TRBV12-4 14 CASSFDRTNTEAFF
TRBV25-1 17 CASRTPKAGEFTDTQYF
TRBV6-2/TRBV6-3 14 CASRPGGGRNGYTF
TRBV5-1 13 CASSLIAGREQYF
TRBV7-6 15 CASSLEGQGGNTIYF
TRBV20-1 16 CSARDLRHRANEKLFF
TRBV20-1 14 CSAQGAGAEGEQYF
TRBV12-3/TRBV12-4 13 CASSLARDTEAFF
TRBV4-2 16 CASSQDVGRPGEKLFF